The rows below give T cell receptor beta chains drawn from one sample of a study of blood T cell repertoires in COVID-19. Profiled with immunoSEQ multiplex PCR; TCRdb holds only in-frame clones, not every one. In the table there are some 94,000 clones, 84% of which are singletons. The specimen was peripheral blood. Source of these receptors: a man aged 70 or older with active or convalescent COVID-19. CDR3s include the opening cysteine and the closing phenylalanine or tryptophan.

j_call v_call cdr3_aa
TRBJ2-7 TRBV18 CASSPLQGKGYEQYF
TRBJ1-5 TRBV30 CAWSEQGAQPQHF
TRBJ1-3 TRBV7-3 CASSSNLGNTIYF
TRBJ1-2 TRBV28 CASSPAGTNYGYTF
TRBJ1-1 TRBV18 CASSPPAGMNTEAFF
TRBJ1-1 TRBV15 CATSRGQESNKAFF
TRBJ1-5 TRBV19 CASIPGVFSNQPQHF
TRBJ1-1 TRBV5-1 CASSLGSPNTEAFF
TRBJ1-6 TRBV6-5 CASTPGQRGSPLHF
TRBJ1-2 TRBV7-2 CASSLAYDRAYGYTF
TRBJ2-5 TRBV19 CASSQQGVETQYF
TRBJ2-7 TRBV2 CASSLNRQEQYF
TRBJ1-2 TRBV19 CASSIGGRGGYTF
TRBJ2-4 TRBV19 CASSDGTVLAKNIQYF
TRBJ1-1 TRBV3-1/TRBV3-2 CASSQGGRAFF
TRBJ2-5 TRBV4-2 CASSQDFRRTQYF
TRBJ2-5 TRBV3-1/TRBV3-2 CASSRTTGETQYF
TRBJ1-5 TRBV28 CASSGRPGVLPQHF
TRBJ2-5 TRBV2 CASSRDRGGETQYF
TRBJ1-5 TRBV7-2 CASSVGGGQPQHF
TRBJ1-2 TRBV5-4 CASSSTGRDGYTF
TRBJ1-2 TRBV30 CASPVSKYGYTF
TRBJ2-5 TRBV11-2 CASSISRGGGGETQYF
TRBJ2-1 TRBV7-9 CASSLGLAGNEQFF
TRBJ2-3 TRBV3-1/TRBV3-2 CASTLAGAATDTQYF
TRBJ1-4 TRBV4-2 CASSQGDRVGEKLFF
TRBJ2-4 TRBV23-1 CASILTHLMGPRAKNIQYF
TRBJ2-1 TRBV11-1 CASSLVGTSGYNEQFF
TRBJ1-1 TRBV5-1 CASSVQGARTEAFF
TRBJ2-1 TRBV6-4 CASSDQRGSLNEQFF
TRBJ2-5 TRBV3-1/TRBV3-2 CASRRQGEETQYF
TRBJ2-5 TRBV10-3 CAIRGTGGSETQYF
TRBJ1-6 TRBV30 CASGGGENSPLHF
TRBJ1-4 TRBV5-1 CASSSGTGDGREKLFF
TRBJ2-2 TRBV2 CASSESRGRGELFF
TRBJ2-7 TRBV27 CASSYRQGYEQYF
TRBJ1-6 TRBV9 CASSVQQSGSPLHF
TRBJ2-7 TRBV5-5 CASSLDNNSYEQYF
TRBJ2-7 TRBV3-1/TRBV3-2 CASSQDGPGQYF
TRBJ2-7 TRBV18 CASSPLREAGAGYEQYF
TRBJ2-3 TRBV6-5 CASSSSGTPGGDTQYF
TRBJ1-5 TRBV13 CASSGQGGRYGQPQHF
TRBJ1-1 TRBV30 CAWTDRETEAFF
TRBJ2-1 TRBV6-5 CASRPPGGEGGEQFF
TRBJ1-4 TRBV9 CASSVDRVGEKLFF
TRBJ2-5 TRBV6-5 CASSGTSGAQETQYF
TRBJ1-2 TRBV10-3 CAISDSGGGVYGYTF
TRBJ1-2 TRBV5-4 CASSKGQIYGYTF
TRBJ2-1 TRBV3-1/TRBV3-2 CASSQGRGAGYNEQFF
TRBJ2-3 TRBV7-2 CASTLTGVGTDTQYF
TRBJ1-2 TRBV3-1/TRBV3-2 CASSPNDRGGYGYTF
TRBJ1-5 TRBV6-6 CASSYEGTGNQPQHF
TRBJ2-2 TRBV18 CASLGQMNTGELFF
TRBJ2-1 TRBV5-8 CASSLVSSYNEQFF
TRBJ2-3 TRBV5-4 CASSFSTGWADTQYF
TRBJ1-2 TRBV28 CASSPDPSSNYGYTF
TRBJ1-5 TRBV28 CASRGRDRTNQPQHF